This T cell receptor (beta chain) derives from a study of naive and memory T cell subsets. The CDR3 runs 14 residues. The V gene lost 0 bases and the J gene lost 4 bases, with 10 bases spanning the gap. Germline V gives CDR1 SNHLY, CDR2 FYNNEI. The beta constant-region primer was an equimolar mix of two oligonucleotides covering TRBC1 and TRBC2. TCRdb reanalysed the UMI-ligation and nested PCR reads using MiXCR and keeps one entry per CDR3 protein. The sample includes 120,000 to 150,000 distinct CDR3 sequences, over 15% of them seen just once. V gene TRBV2 combines with J gene TRBJ2-7, with a weak D call TRBD1 (6 bases). This sequence originates from a human donor in good health. Sequenced input: naive CD4+ T cells from blood. Here the CDR3 reads CASSEALTGYEQYF. For the CDR3, the DNA is TGTGCCAGCAGTGAAGCGCTAACAGGGTACGAGCAGTACTTC.